The 22 T cell receptor beta chains reported below all come from one sample, sequenced in a study of early T cells in non-severe SARS-CoV-2 infection. TCRdb reprocessed the 5' RACE reads with MiXCR, giving one entry per CDR3 protein. There are tens of thousands of distinct CDR3 sequences in the sample; about 5.5% occur only once, and under 4.5% lies in the top ten. The material sequenced was whole blood, taken at baseline. The source of these receptors is an adult who was a healthcare worker with PCR-confirmed SARS-CoV-2 infection or an uninfected control (not recorded which).

V gene TRBV7-3 combines with J gene TRBJ2-2; 11 bases are shared with TRBD2. Germline CDR1 and CDR2: SGHTA and FQGTGA. The CDR3 covers 16 residues. The ends lost 5 bases at V and 4 bases at J; junction bases unmatched: 6. This CDR3 reads CASSPSTSGVTGELFF. Written as DNA, the CDR3 is TGTGCCAGCAGCCCTTCGACTAGCGGGGTCACCGGGGAGCTGTTTTTT.

This clonotype showed up many times. The chain links TRBV5-4 to TRBJ2-1, with D possibly TRBD2 on 5 matching bases. The CDR3 consists of 14 residues. Germline CDR1 reads SGHNT; CDR2 reads YYREEE (reference sequence). The ends were cut back, 6 bases at V and 9 bases at J, with 19 bases in the middle. This CDR3 reads CASNREPGEGEQFF. In DNA form, the CDR3 reads TGTGCCAGCAACCGCGAACCGGGCGAGGGTGAGCAGTTCTTC.

The rearrangement uses TRBV5-6 and TRBJ2-5; 7 nucleotides align to TRBD2. Germline V gives CDR1 SGHDT, CDR2 YYEEEE. This CDR3 has 14 residues. V was clipped by 4 bases and J by 7 bases; unmatched bases: 10. CDR3 loop: CASSPQAGGGTQYF. Written as DNA, the CDR3 is TGTGCCAGCAGCCCCCAGGCGGGCGGGGGGACCCAGTACTTC.

Of note for this clonotype: A single base separates this from a much larger clone, so it may be a read error. This CDR3 is missing its conserved last phenylalanine or tryptophan, likely due to a read error. As DNA, the CDR3 is TGTGCCAGCAGCCTAGGGGCCTTCCACACAGATACGCAGTATTCT. Its translation is CASSLGAFHTDTQYS. The chain uses TRBV11-2 and TRBJ2-3; D is possibly TRBD1 (5 bases). CDR1 is SGHAT and CDR2 is FQNNGV in the germline V gene. This CDR3 is built from 15 residues. Trimming shortened V by 5 bases and J by 2 bases, and 14 bases separated the two germline ends.

This clonotype was counted many times. The chain joins TRBV5-3 to TRBJ2-7; perhaps D is TRBD1 or TRBD2 (6 bases each). TRBV5-3 qualifies as an ORF whose function is uncertain. The length of the CDR3 is 17 residues. V was shortened by 2 bases and J by 4 bases, with 22 bases between the two germline ends. For the CDR3, the DNA is TGTGCCAGAAGCTTTACAGATCCCGACAGGAGCGGGTACGAGCAGTACTTC. It specifies CARSFTDPDRSGYEQYF.

The chain recombines TRBV5-1 with TRBJ2-3; D is possibly TRBD2 (6 bases). CDR1 is SGHRS, CDR2 YFSETQ, per germline. The CDR3 length is 14 residues. V gave up 4 bases and J gave up 6 bases, with 15 bases separating them. CDR3 bases: TGCGCCAGCAGCAGGGACGTCGGAGGGGATACGCAGTATTTT. It translates to CASSRDVGGDTQYF.

Comments on this clonotype: A read error is possible here, since a much larger clone lies one base away. The genes are TRBV7-2 and TRBJ2-5, with a tentative D call TRBD1 (6 bases). This CDR3 has 14 amino acids. CDR1 is SGHTA, CDR2 FQGNSA, per germline. Trimming cost V 5 bases and J 7 bases, with 17 bases left between them. The CDR3 region has the DNA TGTGCCAGCAGCAGACGACAGGAGTCGGGGACCCAGTACTTC. It translates to CASSRRQESGTQYF.

This clonotype came up a few times. The V gene is TRBV6-4, the J gene TRBJ2-1, with TRBD1 matching over 9 bases. The ends lost 10 bases at V and 8 bases at J; junction bases unmatched: 9. The CDR3 is 13 amino acids. CDR1 is MRHNA and CDR2 is SNTAGT in the germline V gene. Written as DNA, the CDR3 is TGTGCCACCGCGGGACAGGGCTCCTATGAGCAGTTCTTC. Encoded protein: CATAGQGSYEQFF.

This clonotype was detected many times. This chain connects TRBV19 to TRBJ2-5, with 11 bases identical to TRBD2. CDR3 length: 16 amino acids. Trimming took 3 bases from V and 4 from J; bases not matched to a gene: 7. Germline-derived CDR1 and CDR2 are LNHDA and SQIVND (reference sequence). Here the CDR3 reads CASSILAGGPAETQYF. CDR3 DNA: TGTGCCAGTAGTATTTTAGCGGGGGGGCCGGCAGAGACCCAGTACTTC. The full variable domain, with the rest looked up from reference TRBV19 and TRBJ2-5, is DGGITQSPKYLFRKEGQNVTLSCEQNLNHDAMYWYRQDPGQGLRLIYYSQIVNDFQKGDIAEGYSVSREKKESFPLTVTSAQKNPTAFYLCASSILAGGPAETQYFGPGTRLLVL.

The chain has TRBV3-1 and TRBJ2-1; unclear D gene. The CDR3 has 15 amino acids. Germline V lookup: CDR1 LGHDT, CDR2 YNNKEL (reference sequence). V dropped 10 bases and J dropped 2 bases, with 18 bases sitting between them. CDR3 DNA: TGTGCCACCGGAATGCACCCCTTCGCCTACAATGAGCAGTTCTTC. As protein: CATGMHPFAYNEQFF.

This rearrangement joins TRBV27 to TRBJ1-1, with 7 bases that match TRBD1. The CDR3 is 11 residues long. The germline gives CDR1 MNHEY, CDR2 SMNVEV (reference sequence). V trimming: 6 bases; J trimming: 8 bases; junction bases outside the gene matches: 3. In DNA, the CDR3 is TGTGCCAGCAGCCCGGGACAGGAAGCTTTCTTT. Encoded protein: CASSPGQEAFF.

This clonotype was found many times. V gene TRBV6-2 or TRBV6-3 combines with J gene TRBJ2-2; no firm D call. CDR1 and CDR2 from the germline V gene are MNHEY and SVGEGT. V shed 1 base and J shed 1 base, with 7 bases lying between them. The CDR3 sequence is 15 residues long. This CDR3 is CASSYWQLNTGELFF. The CDR3 nucleotides are TGTGCCAGCAGTTACTGGCAGTTGAACACCGGGGAGCTGTTTTTT.

This clonotype was found many times. V usage is TRBV6-1 and J usage is TRBJ2-1; 7 bases match TRBD1. The germline gives CDR1 MNHNS, CDR2 SASEGT. The V gene end was trimmed by 0 bases and the J gene end by 4 bases; junction bases not matched to a gene: 3. CDR3 length: 15 amino acids. The CDR3 loop is CASSEASGGYNEQFF. CDR3 nucleotide sequence: TGTGCCAGCAGTGAAGCGTCAGGGGGTTACAATGAGCAGTTCTTC.

This clonotype was seen repeatedly, ten times or more. The rearrangement uses TRBV20-1 and TRBJ2-1; a possible D gene is TRBD2 (5 bases). V dropped 4 bases and J dropped 13 bases, with 26 bases sitting between them. Germline V gene sequence: CDR1 DFQATT, CDR2 SNEGSKA (reference sequence). The CDR3 contains 15 residues. CDR3 sequence: CSANPSRSGSFRQFF. Written as DNA, the CDR3 is TGCAGTGCTAACCCCTCGAGGAGCGGATCCTTTCGCCAGTTCTTC.

The chain links TRBV7-3 to TRBJ2-3; perhaps D is TRBD1 or TRBD2 (5 bases each). Germline V CDR1 and CDR2: SGHTA, FQGTGA. The length of the CDR3 is 15 residues. V was cut by 3 bases and J by 6 bases, with 16 bases left in between. The CDR3 region is CASSLRGAIGDTQYF. The DNA for the CDR3 is TGTGCCAGCAGCTTGAGGGGCGCGATTGGCGATACGCAGTATTTT. The variable domain in full, completed from reference TRBV7-3 and TRBJ2-3, reads GAGVSQTPSNKVTEKGKYVELRCDPISGHTALYWYRQSLGQGPEFLIYFQGTGAADDSGLPNDRFFAVRPEGSVSTLKIQRTERGDSAVYLCASSLRGAIGDTQYFGPGTRLTVL.

V usage is TRBV27 and J usage is TRBJ2-7; 8 nucleotides line up with TRBD1. The V gene end was trimmed by 9 bases and the J gene end by 3 bases; junction bases not matched to a gene: 10. The CDR3 consists of 14 residues. Germline CDR1 is MNHEY and CDR2 is SMNVEV (reference sequence). The CDR3 sequence: CASGRDRRDYEQYF. CDR3 DNA sequence: TGTGCCAGTGGGCGGGACAGGCGGGACTACGAGCAGTACTTC.

The table lists this clonotype with many counts. The chain employs TRBV3-1 and TRBJ2-1; 7 bases line up with TRBD2. The V gene's germline CDR1 is LGHDT and CDR2 YNNKEL (reference sequence). The junction had 6 bases not matched to a gene; V was cut back by 1 base and J by 3 bases. This CDR3 spans 16 amino acids. The CDR3 spells CASSQAVAGFYNEQFF. DNA for the CDR3: TGTGCCAGCAGCCAAGCCGTAGCGGGTTTCTACAATGAGCAGTTCTTC.

V gene TRBV24-1 combines with J gene TRBJ2-1; 10 positions match TRBD1. Per the germline V gene, CDR1 is KGHDR and CDR2 is SFDVKD. The CDR3 totals 14 residues. J was trimmed by 9 bases and V by 4 bases; bases with no gene match: 5. The CDR3 DNA is TGTGCCACCAGTGAGGGACAGGGGAAGGGTGAGCAGTTCTTC. This sequence encodes CATSEGQGKGEQFF.

There are many counts of this clonotype. The genes are TRBV30 and TRBJ2-7; tentative D call: TRBD2 (6 bases). V lost 0 bases, J lost 0 bases, and 9 bases lay in between. This CDR3 has 14 amino acids. CDR1 is GTSNPN and CDR2 is SVGIG in the germline V gene (reference sequence). The CDR3 loop is CAWSVEGSSYEQYF. DNA for the CDR3: TGTGCCTGGAGTGTGGAGGGAAGCTCCTACGAGCAGTACTTC.

This clonotype appeared many times. The CDR3 region has the DNA TGTGCCAGCAGCCCCCCACTAGCGGGTATAGATACGCAGTATTTT. Translating gives CASSPPLAGIDTQYF. The chain couples TRBV7-6 to TRBJ2-3; 9 bases match TRBD2. The CDR3 runs 15 residues. The J segment lost 5 bases and the V segment lost 5 bases, leaving 8 bases of the junction unmatched. The V gene's germline CDR1 is SGHVS and CDR2 FNYEAQ.

This clonotype came up a few times. This chain uses TRBV3-1 with TRBJ2-7; D remains unclear. Germline V CDR1 and CDR2: LGHDT, YNNKEL (reference sequence). This CDR3 region has 15 residues. V was cut by 3 bases and J by 1 base, with 13 bases left in between. The CDR3 spells CASSHPPDKSYEQYF. DNA for the CDR3: TGTGCCAGCAGCCACCCACCCGACAAATCCTACGAGCAGTACTTC.

This clonotype was found many times. The chain employs TRBV12-3 or TRBV12-4 and TRBJ1-2, with 8 bases that match TRBD1. The CDR3 is 13 amino acids. Trimming at V came to 7 bases and at J to 7 bases, leaving 8 bases not matched to a gene. CDR3 nucleotide sequence: TGTGCCAGCACCTGGGGACAGGCTCTTGGCTACACCTTC. Translating gives CASTWGQALGYTF.